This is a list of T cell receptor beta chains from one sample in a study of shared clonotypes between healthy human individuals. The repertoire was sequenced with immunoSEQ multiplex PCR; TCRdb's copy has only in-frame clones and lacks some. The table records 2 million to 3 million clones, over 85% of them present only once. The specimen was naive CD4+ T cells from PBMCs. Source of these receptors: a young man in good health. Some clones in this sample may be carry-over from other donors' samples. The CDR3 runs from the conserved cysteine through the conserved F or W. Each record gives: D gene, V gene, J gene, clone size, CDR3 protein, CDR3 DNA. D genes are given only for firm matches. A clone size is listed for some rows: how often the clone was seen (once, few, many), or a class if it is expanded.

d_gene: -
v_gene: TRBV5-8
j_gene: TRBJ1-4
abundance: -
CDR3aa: CASSLGQGSEKLFF
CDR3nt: TGTGCCAGCAGCTTGGGCCAGGGTTCCGAAAAACTGTTTTTT

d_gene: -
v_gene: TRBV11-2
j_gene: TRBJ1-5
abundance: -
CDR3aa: CASSLAADQPQHF
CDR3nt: TGTGCCAGCAGCTTAGCTGCAGATCAGCCCCAGCATTTT

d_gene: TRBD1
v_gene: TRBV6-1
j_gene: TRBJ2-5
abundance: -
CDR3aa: CASSVRDSSIWYQETQYF
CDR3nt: TGTGCCAGCAGTGTCCGGGACAGCTCAATTTGGTACCAAGAGACCCAGTACTTC

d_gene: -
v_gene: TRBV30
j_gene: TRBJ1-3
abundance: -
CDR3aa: CAWSAASGNTIYF
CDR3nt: TGTGCCTGGAGTGCTGCCTCTGGAAACACCATATATTTT

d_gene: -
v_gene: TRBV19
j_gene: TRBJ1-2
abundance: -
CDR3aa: CASSIVGQFYGYTF
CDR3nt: TGTGCCAGTAGTATAGTCGGACAGTTCTATGGCTACACCTTC

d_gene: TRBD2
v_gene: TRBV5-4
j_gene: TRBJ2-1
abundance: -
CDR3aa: CASSLVGGNEQFF
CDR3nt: TGTGCCAGCAGCTTGGTGGGGGGGAATGAGCAGTTCTTC

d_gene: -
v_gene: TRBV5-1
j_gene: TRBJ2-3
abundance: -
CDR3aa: CASSLDRVGDTQYF
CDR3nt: TGCGCCAGCAGCTTGGACAGGGTTGGGGATACGCAGTATTTT

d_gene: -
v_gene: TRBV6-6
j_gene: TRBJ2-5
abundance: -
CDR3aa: CASSYYPGRPGETQYF
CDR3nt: TGTGCCAGCAGTTATTACCCGGGACGACCTGGGGAGACCCAGTACTTC

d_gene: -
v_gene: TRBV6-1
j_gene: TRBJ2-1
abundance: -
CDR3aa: CASRSEALGRGQFF
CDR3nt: TGTGCCAGCAGATCCGAGGCGTTGGGCAGAGGGCAGTTCTTC

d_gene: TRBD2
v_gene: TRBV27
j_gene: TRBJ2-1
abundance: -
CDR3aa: CASRTTSEHNEQFF
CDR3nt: TGTGCCAGCAGAACGACTAGCGAACACAATGAGCAGTTCTTC

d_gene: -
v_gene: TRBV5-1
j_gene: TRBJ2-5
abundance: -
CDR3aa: CASSGGPQETQYF
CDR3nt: TGCGCCAGCAGCGGTGGCCCTCAAGAGACCCAGTACTTC

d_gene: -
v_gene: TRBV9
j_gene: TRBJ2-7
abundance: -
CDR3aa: CASSVGQGGGNEQYF
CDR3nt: TGTGCCAGCAGCGTAGGGCAGGGAGGCGGGAACGAGCAGTACTTC

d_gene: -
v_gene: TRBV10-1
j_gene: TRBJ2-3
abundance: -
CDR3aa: CASSGIVTDTQYF
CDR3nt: TGCGCCAGCAGTGGAATTGTCACAGATACGCAGTATTTT

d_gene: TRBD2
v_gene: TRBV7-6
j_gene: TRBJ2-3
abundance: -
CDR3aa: CASSLLGTSGTDTQYF
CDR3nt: TGTGCCAGCAGCTTATTAGGGACTAGCGGCACAGATACGCAGTATTTT

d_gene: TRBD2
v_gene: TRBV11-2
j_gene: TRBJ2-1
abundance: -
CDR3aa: CASTSPSGGSYNEQFF
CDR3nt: TGTGCCAGCACTTCTCCCAGTGGCGGGAGCTACAATGAGCAGTTCTTC

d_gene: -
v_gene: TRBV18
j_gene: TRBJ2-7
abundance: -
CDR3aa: CASSARRSYEQYF
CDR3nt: TGTGCCAGCTCAGCTCGGAGATCCTACGAGCAGTACTTC

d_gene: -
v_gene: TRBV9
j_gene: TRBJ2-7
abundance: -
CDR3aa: CASSARRATYEQYF
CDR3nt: TGTGCCAGCAGCGCCCGTAGGGCGACCTACGAGCAGTACTTC

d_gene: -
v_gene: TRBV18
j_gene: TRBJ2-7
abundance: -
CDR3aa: CASSPGRGSYEQYF
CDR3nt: TGTGCCAGCTCACCAGGCAGGGGATCCTACGAGCAGTACTTC

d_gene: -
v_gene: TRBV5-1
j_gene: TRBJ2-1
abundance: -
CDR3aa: CASSLVLIAANEQFF
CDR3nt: TGCGCCAGCAGCTTGGTTTTGATAGCAGCCAATGAGCAGTTCTTC

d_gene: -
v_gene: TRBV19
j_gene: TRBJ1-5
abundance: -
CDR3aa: CASSILDQPQHF
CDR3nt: TGTGCCAGTAGTATATTAGATCAGCCCCAGCATTTT

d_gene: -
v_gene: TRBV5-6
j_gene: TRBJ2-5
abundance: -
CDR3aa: CASSRGRETQYF
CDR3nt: TGTGCCAGCAGCCGCGGGCGGGAGACCCAGTACTTC

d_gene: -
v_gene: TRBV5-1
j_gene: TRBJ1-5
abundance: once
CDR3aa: CASSPWGGVPQPQHF
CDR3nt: TGCGCCAGCAGCCCGTGGGGGGGGGTTCCACAGCCCCAGCATTTT

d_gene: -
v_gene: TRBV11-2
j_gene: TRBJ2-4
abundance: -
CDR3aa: CANSQGVVYIQYF
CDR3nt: TGTGCCAACAGCCAAGGAGTTGTATACATTCAGTACTTC

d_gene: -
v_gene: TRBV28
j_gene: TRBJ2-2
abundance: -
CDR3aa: CASRSGVVDTGELFF
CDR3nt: TGTGCCAGCAGGTCAGGGGTAGTGGACACCGGGGAGCTGTTTTTT

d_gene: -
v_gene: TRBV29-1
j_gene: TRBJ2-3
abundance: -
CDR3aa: CSVEAFTASSTDTQYF
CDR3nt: TGCAGCGTTGAAGCTTTCACAGCCTCTAGCACAGATACGCAGTATTTT

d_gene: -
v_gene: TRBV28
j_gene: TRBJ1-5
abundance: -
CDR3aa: CASSGMYQPQHF
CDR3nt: TGTGCCAGCAGCGGGATGTATCAGCCCCAGCATTTT

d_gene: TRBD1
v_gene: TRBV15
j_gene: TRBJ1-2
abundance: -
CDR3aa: CATSRDPGQGYGYTF
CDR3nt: TGTGCCACCAGCAGAGATCCTGGACAGGGATATGGCTACACCTTC

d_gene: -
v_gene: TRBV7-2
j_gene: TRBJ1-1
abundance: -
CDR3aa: CASSETITANTEAFF
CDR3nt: TGTGCCAGCAGCGAGACTATAACAGCGAACACTGAAGCTTTCTTT